This T cell receptor beta chain was retrieved from a study of radiation and T cells in renal cell carcinoma. As to time point: baseline pretreatment blood. As for treatment: 15 Gy SBRT to primary tumor, nephrectomy 4 weeks later. After SBRT, blood was collected at 2 and 4 weeks, plus baseline. The patient's renal cell carcinoma had clear cell pathology. Study observations and caveats: Top tumor clonotypes rose in blood 2 weeks post-radiation, then contracted. Baseline intratumoral clonotype presence is unknown without pretreatment biopsies.

The V and J ends lost 0 bases and 0 bases respectively, with 11 bases between them. Germline CDR1 is SGHRS and CDR2 is YFSETQ. The CDR3 has 16 residues. Concerning this clone: Its specificity is not known.

The data were produced by immunoSEQ multiplex PCR, yet TCRdb's version contains in-frame clones alone and is incomplete. The sample yields over 120,000 clones, 70% to 90% seen once. This TCR was sampled from a woman in her fifties or sixties with renal cell carcinoma. The sample here was blood, taken from a patient whose treatment included radiotherapy and nephrectomy. The chain employs TRBV5-1 and TRBJ2-3, with D possibly matching TRBD2 (6 bases). The CDR3 nucleotides are TGCGCCAGCAGCTTGGGGGGGGTTCCCAGCACAGATACGCAGTATTTT. This codes for CASSLGGVPSTDTQYF. Supplemented by reference TRBV5-1 and TRBJ2-3, the full variable domain reads KAGVTQTPRYLIKTRGQQVTLSCSPISGHRSVSWYQQTPGQGLQFLFEYFSETQRNKGNFPGRFSGRQFSNSRSEMNVSTLELGDSALYLCASSLGGVPSTDTQYFGPGTRLTVL.